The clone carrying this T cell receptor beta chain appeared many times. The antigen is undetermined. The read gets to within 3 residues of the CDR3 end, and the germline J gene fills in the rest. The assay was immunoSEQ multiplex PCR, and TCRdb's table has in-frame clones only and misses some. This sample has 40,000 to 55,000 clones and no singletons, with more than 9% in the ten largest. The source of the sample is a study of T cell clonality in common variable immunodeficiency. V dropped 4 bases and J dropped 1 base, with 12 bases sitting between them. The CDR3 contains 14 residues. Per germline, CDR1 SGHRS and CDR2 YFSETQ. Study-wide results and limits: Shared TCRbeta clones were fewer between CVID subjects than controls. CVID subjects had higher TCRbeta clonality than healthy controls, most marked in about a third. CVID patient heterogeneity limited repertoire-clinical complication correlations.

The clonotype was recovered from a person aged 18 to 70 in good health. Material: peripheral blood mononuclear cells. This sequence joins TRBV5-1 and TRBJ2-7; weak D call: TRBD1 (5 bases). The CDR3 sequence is CASSPPTDSYEQYF. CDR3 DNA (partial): TGCGCCAGCAGCCCGCCGACAGATTCCTACGAG.